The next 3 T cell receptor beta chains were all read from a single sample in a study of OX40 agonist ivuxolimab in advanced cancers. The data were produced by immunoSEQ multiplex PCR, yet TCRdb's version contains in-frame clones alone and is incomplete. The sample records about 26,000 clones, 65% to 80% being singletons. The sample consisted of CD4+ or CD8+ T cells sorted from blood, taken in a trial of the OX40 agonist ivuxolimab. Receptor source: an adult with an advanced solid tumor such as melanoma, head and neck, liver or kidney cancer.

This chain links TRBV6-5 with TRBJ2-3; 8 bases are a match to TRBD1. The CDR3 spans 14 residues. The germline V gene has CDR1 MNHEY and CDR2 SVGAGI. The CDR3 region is CASRRTGSTDTQYF. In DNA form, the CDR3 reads TGTGCTTCGAGGAGGACAGGGAGCACAGATACGCAGTATTTT.

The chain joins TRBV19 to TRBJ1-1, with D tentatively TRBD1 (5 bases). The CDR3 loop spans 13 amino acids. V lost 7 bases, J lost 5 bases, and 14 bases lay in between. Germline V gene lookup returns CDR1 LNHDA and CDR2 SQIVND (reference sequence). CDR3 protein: CASIGTSRTEAFF. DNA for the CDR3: TGTGCCAGTATTGGGACGTCGAGAACTGAAGCTTTCTTT. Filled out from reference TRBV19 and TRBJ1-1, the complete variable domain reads DGGITQSPKYLFRKEGQNVTLSCEQNLNHDAMYWYRQDPGQGLRLIYYSQIVNDFQKGDIAEGYSVSREKKESFPLTVTSAQKNPTAFYLCASIGTSRTEAFFGQGTRLTVV.

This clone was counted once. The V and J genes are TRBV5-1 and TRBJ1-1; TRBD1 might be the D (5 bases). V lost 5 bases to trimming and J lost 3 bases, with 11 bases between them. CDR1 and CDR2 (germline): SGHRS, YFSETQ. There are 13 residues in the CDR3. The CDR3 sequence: CASSREGHTEAFF. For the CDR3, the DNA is TGCGCCAGCAGTCGGGAGGGGCACACTGAAGCTTTCTTT.